This record covers a single T cell receptor beta chain. Its antigen is still unknown. V lost 4 bases and J lost 1; bases outside the gene matches: 6. Per the germline V gene, CDR1 is SGDLS and CDR2 is YYNGEE. The CDR3 has 15 residues. For every subset, genomic DNA was evenly distributed across several immunoSEQ plates. Assay used: immunoSEQ multiplex PCR; TCRdb lists only in-frame clones, some missing. This sample yields 2,100,000 or so clones, of which 95% are seen a single time; around 0.13% belongs to the top ten. The sample originates from a study of shared clonotypes between healthy human individuals. Whole-study findings and limits: Sequencing of the sorted subsets was shown by rarefaction to be incomplete despite large depth. When naive CD4 clonotypes were compared across a few donors, around 5% were shared. A generally larger estimated richness was seen in naive subsets than in memory subsets.

V is TRBV9 and J is TRBJ2-5; 8 bases map to TRBD1. This sequence was found in a man aged 18 to 35 in good health. The sample comprised naive CD4+ T cells sorted from blood. Stated subset: CD45RA+ positively selected. CDR3 residues: CASSPLGTGQETQYF. CDR3 in DNA: TGTGCCAGCAGCCCCCTTGGGACAGGCCAAGAGACCCAGTACTTC.